These T cell receptor beta chains were read from a single sample in a study of blood T cell repertoires in COVID-19. TCRdb keeps only in-frame clones here, not all; method: immunoSEQ multiplex PCR. The sample lists 90,000 to 110,000 clones; over 80% were seen once. Sequencing was performed on peripheral blood. These TCRs come from a human donor in a cohort sampled during active COVID-19. The CDR3 runs from the conserved cysteine through the conserved F or W. A D gene is named only where the DNA matches it firmly. Only some rows state a clone size, as once, few, many or a class for expanded clones.

V gene,D gene,clone size,J gene,CDR3 protein,CDR3 DNA
TRBV28,TRBD1,.,TRBJ1-4,CASSLPGQGAREKLFF,TGTGCCAGCAGTTTACCCGGACAGGGGGCTAGGGAAAAACTGTTTTTT
TRBV7-9,TRBD2,.,TRBJ2-4,CASSSPGGDLAKNIQYF,TGTGCCAGCAGCTCTCCCGGGGGGGACTTAGCCAAAAACATTCAGTACTTC
TRBV5-6,.,once,TRBJ1-6,CASSPGTHYSPLHF,TGTGCCAGCAGCCCCGGGACACATTATTCACCCCTCCACTTT
TRBV9,TRBD1,.,TRBJ2-5,CASSASPGTGGPATQETQYF,TGTGCCAGCAGCGCATCGCCCGGGACAGGGGGCCCAGCAACACAAGAGACCCAGTACTTC
TRBV7-9,.,few,TRBJ2-2,CASRGYGELFF,TGTGCCAGCAGGGGCTACGGGGAGCTGTTTTTT
TRBV4-1,TRBD1,.,TRBJ2-1,CASSQGRWDRGYNEQFF,TGCGCCAGCAGCCAAGGGCGTTGGGACAGAGGGTACAATGAGCAGTTCTTC
TRBV9,TRBD1,.,TRBJ1-2,CASSPGGGGYTF,TGTGCCAGCAGCCCAGGGGGCGGTGGCTACACCTTC
TRBV5-1,.,.,TRBJ2-5,CASSSRETQYF,TGCGCCAGCAGCTCCCGGGAGACCCAGTACTTC
TRBV7-2,TRBD2,.,TRBJ2-5,CASSLAGGEETQYF,TGTGCCAGCAGCTTAGCGGGGGGGGAAGAGACCCAGTACTTC
TRBV19,.,.,TRBJ1-1,CASRPGGPTEAFF,TGTGCCAGTAGGCCCGGGGGGCCCACTGAAGCTTTCTTT
TRBV14,.,.,TRBJ2-5,CASSQYKAAFSQETQYF,TGTGCCAGCAGCCAATATAAGGCGGCATTTAGTCAAGAGACCCAGTACTTC
TRBV4-3,TRBD2,.,TRBJ2-3,CASSQVASGRSPSTDTQYF,TGCGCCAGCAGCCAAGTGGCTAGCGGGAGATCTCCTAGCACAGATACGCAGTATTTT
TRBV5-5,.,.,TRBJ2-1,CASSLVQGSQFF,TGTGCCAGCAGCTTGGTCCAGGGCAGTCAGTTCTTC
TRBV9,.,.,TRBJ2-2,CASSVVDEGANTGELFF,TGTGCCAGCAGCGTAGTCGATGAGGGAGCGAACACCGGGGAGCTGTTTTTT
TRBV28,TRBD2,.,TRBJ2-5,CASTGLAGQETQYF,TGTGCCAGCACCGGACTAGCGGGACAAGAGACCCAGTACTTC
TRBV5-8,TRBD1,.,TRBJ2-7,CARGQGAYEQYF,TGTGCCAGAGGACAGGGGGCCTACGAGCAGTACTTC
TRBV6-1,TRBD2,.,TRBJ2-5,CASSGGGSGRSETQYF,TGTGCCAGCAGTGGCGGGGGTAGCGGGAGATCAGAGACCCAGTACTTC
TRBV28,.,.,TRBJ2-3,CASTSTGSHTDTQYF,TGTGCCAGCACCTCTACCGGGTCGCACACAGATACGCAGTATTTT
TRBV4-3,TRBD1,.,TRBJ2-7,CASSQVRVRGQGAEEQYF,TGCGCCAGCAGCCAAGTCCGCGTTCGTGGACAGGGAGCAGAAGAGCAGTACTTC
TRBV9,TRBD2,.,TRBJ2-7,CASSPGLAGSLHEQYF,TGTGCCAGCAGCCCAGGACTAGCGGGGTCCTTGCACGAGCAGTACTTC
TRBV19,.,.,TRBJ1-1,CASSIPPGPVNTEAFF,TGTGCCAGTAGTATCCCGCCAGGGCCCGTGAACACTGAAGCTTTCTTT
TRBV7-2,TRBD2,.,TRBJ2-2,CASSLTSGGASGELFF,TGTGCCAGCAGCTTAACTAGCGGGGGGGCCTCCGGGGAGCTGTTTTTT
TRBV12-3/TRBV12-4,TRBD1,.,TRBJ1-1,CASSRGQGFEAFF,TGTGCCAGCAGTCGGGGACAGGGGTTTGAAGCTTTCTTT
TRBV7-9,TRBD1,.,TRBJ2-7,CASSSTGQGRHEQYF,TGTGCCAGCAGCTCAACGGGACAGGGGCGACACGAGCAGTACTTC
TRBV9,TRBD1,.,TRBJ1-3,CASSVAPPDRGNTIYF,TGTGCCAGCAGCGTAGCCCCACCGGACAGGGGGAACACCATATATTTT
TRBV28,TRBD1,.,TRBJ1-4,CASSNTGATNEKLFF,TGTGCCAGCAGTAATACAGGGGCAACTAATGAAAAACTGTTTTTT
TRBV6-5,TRBD2,.,TRBJ2-3,CASSYSRIAGEAQYF,TGTGCCAGCAGTTACTCGAGAATAGCGGGAGAAGCGCAGTATTTT
TRBV12-3/TRBV12-4,TRBD1,.,TRBJ2-7,CASGGRDSKQYF,TGTGCCAGCGGGGGCCGGGACAGCAAGCAGTACTTC
TRBV5-6,TRBD1,.,TRBJ2-5,CASSFGQGQETQYF,TGTGCCAGCAGTTTCGGACAGGGACAAGAGACCCAGTACTTC
TRBV19,.,.,TRBJ1-4,CASSMIRAATNEKLFF,TGTGCCAGTAGTATGATCAGGGCGGCAACTAATGAAAAACTGTTTTTT
TRBV10-3,TRBD2,.,TRBJ2-2,CATGRLAGNSGELFF,TGTGCCACAGGGAGACTAGCGGGAAATTCCGGGGAGCTGTTTTTT
TRBV10-1,.,many,TRBJ2-1,CASKPRGGSPYNEQFF,TGCGCCAGCAAGCCCCGAGGCGGTAGCCCCTACAATGAGCAGTTCTTC
TRBV29-1,.,.,TRBJ2-1,CSVEHESSYNEQFF,TGCAGCGTTGAGCATGAGAGCTCCTACAATGAGCAGTTCTTC
TRBV19,.,few,TRBJ2-1,CASKTRGISVNNEQFF,TGTGCCAGTAAAACAAGGGGGATAAGTGTTAACAATGAGCAGTTCTTC
TRBV27,.,.,TRBJ2-6,CASSLATGRSGANVLTF,TGTGCCAGCAGTTTAGCGACAGGTCGCTCTGGGGCCAACGTCCTGACTTTC
TRBV5-1,TRBD1,.,TRBJ2-7,CASSSLDRVGYEQYF,TGCGCCAGCAGCTCCCTCGACAGGGTCGGGTACGAGCAGTACTTC
TRBV5-5,TRBD1,.,TRBJ2-5,CASSRTGGRSETQYF,TGTGCCAGCAGCCGGACAGGGGGCCGGTCGGAGACCCAGTACTTC
TRBV5-4,.,.,TRBJ1-2,CASSSTGSGNYGYTF,TGTGCCAGCAGCTCAACAGGGTCGGGCAACTATGGCTACACCTTC
TRBV27,TRBD2,.,TRBJ2-7,CASSGVAGAYEQYF,TGTGCCAGCAGTGGGGTAGCGGGAGCGTACGAGCAGTACTTC
TRBV19,.,.,TRBJ2-7,CASSIGGAHSGEQYF,TGTGCCAGTAGTATCGGAGGGGCCCATTCGGGGGAGCAGTACTTC
TRBV27,TRBD2,.,TRBJ2-1,CASRQTSAGSYNEQFF,TGTGCCAGCAGACAAACTAGCGCTGGCTCCTACAATGAGCAGTTCTTC
TRBV15,TRBD2,.,TRBJ2-6,CATSRDWSGGGGANVLTF,TGTGCCACCAGCAGAGATTGGAGTGGCGGGGGAGGGGCCAACGTCCTGACTTTC